This is a list of T cell receptor beta chains from one sample in a study of shared clonotypes between healthy human individuals. Generated by immunoSEQ multiplex PCR, the TCRdb table keeps only in-frame clones and is missing some. The table shows about a million clones, with roughly 72% occurring only once. Material: memory CD4+ T cells sorted from blood. The receptors originated from a young man in good health. Each CDR3 is given with its conserved first and last residue. D genes are given only for firm matches. Rows may omit the clone size; those that give it use once, few, many or a size class.

v_gene	abundance	j_gene	d_gene	CDR3aa	CDR3nt
TRBV28	NA	TRBJ2-2	TRBD1	CASQFTQGAPTGELFF	TGTGCCAGTCAGTTTACCCAGGGGGCGCCGACCGGGGAGCTGTTTTTT
TRBV7-2	NA	TRBJ2-2	TRBD2	CASSYGREAGELFF	TGTGCCAGCAGCTACGGGAGGGAGGCCGGGGAGCTGTTTTTT
TRBV11-3	NA	TRBJ2-2	NA	CASSLGGPGELFF	TGTGCCAGCAGCTTAGGGGGGCCCGGGGAGCTGTTTTTT
TRBV30	NA	TRBJ1-6	NA	CAWTEWNSPLHF	TGTGCCTGGACTGAATGGAATTCACCCCTCCACTTT
TRBV14	NA	TRBJ2-7	NA	CASSRQGGSYEQYF	TGTGCCAGCAGCCGACAGGGAGGCTCCTACGAGCAGTACTTC
TRBV19	NA	TRBJ2-1	NA	CASSGGRPQRGINEQFF	TGTGCCAGTAGCGGAGGGAGGCCCCAACGGGGAATCAATGAGCAGTTCTTC
TRBV7-6	NA	TRBJ2-3	NA	CASSLAVTSTDTQYF	TGTGCCAGCAGCTTGGCGGTAACTAGCACAGATACGCAGTATTTT
TRBV5-4	NA	TRBJ1-4	TRBD1	CASSLQGGTNEKLFF	TGTGCCAGCAGCTTACAGGGGGGAACTAATGAAAAACTGTTTTTT
TRBV2	few	TRBJ1-5	TRBD1	CASSDRDRGFLGQPQHF	TGTGCCAGCAGTGACCGGGACAGGGGATTTTTGGGTCAGCCCCAGCATTTT
TRBV4-1	once	TRBJ2-5	NA	CASSQVPRSQETQYF	TGCGCCAGCAGCCAAGTTCCGAGATCTCAAGAGACCCAGTACTTC
TRBV9	once	TRBJ2-1	TRBD2	CASSVVSSGVHSEQFF	TGTGCCAGCAGCGTAGTGTCTAGCGGGGTTCATTCTGAGCAGTTCTTC
TRBV2	NA	TRBJ2-5	NA	CASSGNRVETQYF	TGTGCCAGCAGTGGAAACAGGGTAGAGACCCAGTACTTC
TRBV18	once	TRBJ2-7	TRBD2	CASSWASGDSYEQYF	TGTGCCAGCTCCTGGGCTAGCGGGGACTCCTACGAGCAGTACTTC
TRBV7-3	NA	TRBJ2-3	TRBD2	CASSLGGATLAGSTDTQYF	TGTGCCAGCAGCTTAGGGGGAGCGACCTTAGCGGGGAGCACAGATACGCAGTATTTT
TRBV10-2	NA	TRBJ2-3	NA	CASSGQVRGTDTQYF	TGCGCCAGCAGTGGCCAGGTGAGAGGCACAGATACGCAGTATTTT
TRBV19	NA	TRBJ2-1	NA	CASSIDLFYYNEQFF	TGTGCCAGTAGTATAGATCTATTCTACTACAATGAGCAGTTCTTC
TRBV27	NA	TRBJ2-3	TRBD2	CASSLGLAGGPSYF	TGTGCCAGCAGTCTCGGACTAGCGGGAGGGCCCAGTTATTTT
TRBV5-1	NA	TRBJ2-2	NA	CASSIDRAGTGELFF	TGCGCCAGCAGCATTGACAGGGCGGGGACCGGGGAGCTGTTTTTT
TRBV28	NA	TRBJ1-1	TRBD1	CASRPGTGGFWAFF	TGTGCCAGCAGACCCGGGACAGGGGGCTTCTGGGCTTTCTTT
TRBV6-6	NA	TRBJ2-3	TRBD2	CASSYPGGGYTDTQYF	TGTGCCAGCAGTTACCCCGGGGGGGGTTACACAGATACGCAGTATTTT
TRBV7-2	NA	TRBJ2-5	NA	CASSRATPQTQYF	TGTGCCAGCAGCCGGGCTACCCCACAGACCCAGTACTTC
TRBV4-1	few	TRBJ2-3	TRBD1	CASSLVDRGGDTQYF	TGCGCCAGCAGCCTTGTGGACAGGGGGGGAGATACGCAGTATTTT
TRBV5-6	NA	TRBJ1-6	NA	CASSLSGRNNSPLHF	TGTGCCAGCAGCTTGTCCGGTAGAAATAATTCACCCCTCCACTTT
TRBV2	NA	TRBJ1-1	TRBD1	CARKLQGANTEAFF	TGTGCCAGGAAATTACAGGGGGCAAACACTGAAGCTTTCTTT
TRBV4-3	NA	TRBJ2-3	NA	CASSQDWLYTQYF	TGCGCCAGCAGCCAAGATTGGCTCTATACGCAGTATTTT
TRBV7-3	NA	TRBJ2-7	TRBD1	CASSPGDRGSYEQYF	TGTGCCAGCAGCCCAGGGGACAGGGGCTCCTACGAGCAGTACTTC
TRBV29-1	NA	TRBJ1-1	TRBD1	CSVARQGKTEAFF	TGCAGCGTGGCCCGACAGGGAAAAACTGAAGCTTTCTTT
TRBV12-5	NA	TRBJ1-1	NA	CASGLALAWNTEAFF	TGTGCTAGTGGTTTGGCACTAGCTTGGAACACTGAAGCTTTCTTT
TRBV15	NA	TRBJ2-5	NA	CATSRPRVFQETQYF	TGTGCCACCAGCCGCCCCCGGGTTTTCCAAGAGACCCAGTACTTC
TRBV5-5	few	TRBJ1-1	NA	CASSRNLDSRNTEAFF	TGTGCCAGCAGCCGCAATTTGGATTCTCGGAACACTGAAGCTTTCTTT
TRBV19	few	TRBJ1-1	NA	CASSSQKNTEAFF	TGTGCCAGTAGTAGTCAGAAGAACACTGAAGCTTTCTTT
TRBV7-9	NA	TRBJ2-1	TRBD2	CASSPSGRLSYNEQFF	TGTGCCAGCAGCCCTAGCGGGAGGCTCTCCTACAATGAGCAGTTCTTC
TRBV7-7	NA	TRBJ2-1	TRBD2	CASSLGFSGRDNEQFF	TGTGCTAGCAGCTTGGGGTTTAGCGGGAGGGACAATGAGCAGTTCTTC
TRBV6-1	NA	TRBJ1-2	NA	CASSEVRATGGYTF	TGTGCCAGCAGTGAAGTACGGGCCACGGGCGGCTACACCTTC
TRBV7-2	NA	TRBJ2-2	TRBD2	CASSALAGVLFF	TGTGCCAGCAGCGCGCTAGCGGGAGTCTTGTTTTTT
TRBV6-5	NA	TRBJ2-7	NA	CASSSSGEYEQYF	TGTGCCAGCAGTTCGTCAGGGGAATACGAGCAGTACTTC
TRBV10-3	once	TRBJ2-1	TRBD2	CAISFSSGEQFF	TGTGCCATCAGCTTCTCTAGCGGAGAGCAGTTCTTC
TRBV11-2	NA	TRBJ2-5	NA	CASSLVMISRKETQYF	TGTGCCAGCAGCTTAGTTATGATAAGTCGGAAAGAGACCCAGTACTTC
TRBV27	NA	TRBJ2-1	NA	CASSPPAVEQFF	TGTGCCAGCAGTCCCCCGGCGGTTGAGCAGTTCTTC
TRBV5-1	NA	TRBJ2-7	NA	CASSLQLDSLYEQYF	TGCGCCAGCAGCTTGCAGTTGGATAGCCTTTACGAGCAGTACTTC
TRBV6-5	NA	TRBJ1-3	NA	CASSYDSGLGNTIYF	TGTGCCAGCAGTTACGACTCGGGACTTGGGAACACCATATATTTT
TRBV5-4	NA	TRBJ2-7	NA	CASSREWGNEQYF	TGTGCCAGCAGCCGGGAGTGGGGGAACGAGCAGTACTTC
TRBV2	NA	TRBJ2-7	NA	CASRGTQHTYEQYF	TGTGCCAGCAGGGGGACTCAACACACCTACGAGCAGTACTTC
TRBV10-3	NA	TRBJ1-4	TRBD1	CAISESGTGNEKLFF	TGTGCCATCAGTGAGTCGGGGACAGGGAATGAAAAACTGTTTTTT
TRBV7-2	NA	TRBJ1-2	NA	CASSLGPWAGVEGGYTF	TGTGCCAGCAGCTTAGGACCCTGGGCAGGGGTAGAGGGCGGCTACACCTTC
TRBV11-2	NA	TRBJ2-7	NA	CASSLMLMGGEQYF	TGTGCCAGCAGCTTAATGTTGATGGGGGGAGAGCAGTACTTC